The clone carrying this T cell receptor beta chain was seen more than once but under ten times. What it recognizes is unknown. V gave up 6 bases and J gave up 6 bases, with 21 bases separating them. Germline assignment: CDR1 DFQATT and CDR2 SNEGSKA (reference sequence). The CDR3 runs to 14 residues. These data originate in a study of CD8 T cells in ankylosing spondylitis. Scientists made TCR beta libraries using quantitative 5'-RACE with molecular barcodes. TCRdb analysed the 5' RACE reads with MiXCR anew, one entry per CDR3 protein. The table records about 140,000 distinct CDR3 sequences, roughly 8% of them present only once. Study results and caveats: Some motif variants were previously reported in reactive arthritis synovial fluid and blood. Made up of under 10 highly homologous variants, a TCR beta motif appeared characteristic of ankylosing spondylitis blood. Reportedly, matched ankylosing spondylitis synovial fluid was significantly enriched for disease-linked clones.

The chain combines TRBV20-1 with TRBJ2-7; D possibly uses TRBD1 or TRBD2 (7 bases each). Sequenced sample: synovial fluid, either unsorted or a sorted T cell fraction (not recorded which). The receptor was isolated from a male donor with ankylosing spondylitis. Here the CDR3 DNA reads TGCAGTGCCCCAGGGGGGGTTGTGTCCCTCGAGCAGTACTTC. Translated, it gives CSAPGGVVSLEQYF.